This T cell receptor (beta chain) was identified during a study of cytomegalovirus exposure and HLA in healthy donors. Looking at the study overall: The 120 or so validation repertoires matched the roughly 630 first-cohort repertoires in platform, a later analysis reported. Study results and caveats: Reported results showed that the classifier diagnosed cytomegalovirus status with high specificity and sensitivity.

Repertoires were generated with immunoSEQ multiplex PCR, while TCRdb's copy carries only in-frame clones and drops some. The sample carries approximately 58,000 clones, roughly 95% recorded once. With regard to this clone: The antigen is unknown.

Per germline, CDR1 DFQATT and CDR2 SNEGSKA (reference sequence). There are 10 residues in the CDR3. The sequence was obtained from a woman under 30 in good health and CMV-seropositive. The rearrangement uses TRBV20-1 and TRBJ2-5; D is possibly TRBD2 (7 bases). The sample was PBMCs. This CDR3 is CGGGGETQYF. The CDR3 DNA is TGCGGAGGGGGAGGGGAGACCCAGTACTTC.